This record covers a single T cell receptor beta chain. Its target antigen remains unknown. No qualities accompany the bases; no much larger clone lies one base away. The CDR3 regions of human TCRbeta chains were analyzed by immunosequencing. The original pipeline was this. Repertoire TCRs were checked for matches against a reference library of SARS-CoV-2-specific TCRs that had been generated using the MIRA antigen-specificity platform. Breadth was defined as the fraction of unique TCRs that were SARS-CoV-2-associated. Depth was defined as the fraction of total T cells that were SARS-CoV-2-associated. Using the MIRA data, each spike-specific TCR was assigned both to the spike region to which the TCR was reactive and to a CD4 or CD8 class. Log10-transformed breadth and depth values were compared by one-way ANOVA with Sidak's multiple comparisons tests. TCRdb holds this immuneACCESS table with in-frame rearrangements only. Some clones are missing; in checked studies, unresolved V genes explain under half, and the rest has no known cause. V and J calls and clone size are as listed in that table; D and trimming were resolved from the DNA. This sample comprises over 150,000 clones, roughly 90% of them detected only once. The top ten clones comprise more than 4% of the sample.

Counted from cysteine to phenylalanine, this CDR3 has 16 amino acids. Only the CDR3 DNA stays, 48 bases, in frame from base 1. The germline V gene encodes CDR1 SGHKS and CDR2 YYEKEE (reference sequence). Here V drops 4 bases and J drops 7 bases, and the junction holds 13 bases not matched to any gene. The sample comes from a study of T cell responses to AZD1222 COVID-19 vaccine (dated by TCRdb to about 2021). As for the study more broadly: A total of around 240 trial participants underwent TCR sequencing, of whom 207 received two doses of AZD1222 and about 26 received two doses of the MenACWY control vaccine. Trial participants were enrolled by age into subgroups of 18-55, 56-69 and 70-plus years, and about 150, 27 and 61 TCR-sequenced participants, respectively, were included in these subgroups. The paper's findings and limits, for the study overall: Conclusions about previously exposed vaccinees were limited because only 5 or 6 AZD1222 recipients were SARS-CoV-2 seropositive at baseline. In the small 56-69-year group, the increase in depth fell short of significance, most likely because of low power. Because no day 14 peak-response samples were available, repertoires were characterized only after the peak T cell response. Spike-specific TCR breadth and depth rose significantly after two AZD1222 doses compared with day 0 and with MenACWY recipients. Participants were mostly white British, with more females than males. The authors suggested clonal diversity may have been underestimated. The whole spike protein was spanned by vaccine-associated CD4 TCRs, and dominant responses were seen in regions 160-218 and 743-854. Reportedly, almost half of the unique spike-specific TCRs recognized epitopes lying outside the regions that are mutated in the B.1.351 and B.1.1.7 variants.

In the paper's terms, the time point label means: about 28 days (+/-7) after the second vaccine dose. AZD1222 recipients given second doses at about 4 weeks or at about 12 weeks were pooled, since spike-specific TCR depth and breadth were not found to differ between the two schedules. Vaccinee samples were obtained from the UK trials COV001 and COV002, which included a single-blind randomized controlled phase 2/3 trial of AZD1222 (ChAdOx1 nCoV-19) in healthy adults. Trial participant PBMC samples were collected at day 0 and day 28 after the second dose for TCRbeta chain sequencing. The rearranged segments are TRBV5-5 and TRBJ2-1; 8 nucleotides in the junction match TRBD2. This sample comprised peripheral blood, obtained 28 days after the second AZD1222 dose. The sequence was obtained from an adult who received the AZD1222 COVID-19 vaccine. The CDR3 here reads CASSTGAGGALNEQFF. The DNA sequence is TGTGCCAGCAGCACCGGGGCCGGGGGGGCGCTAAATGAGCAGTTCTTC.